Below, 19 T cell receptor beta chains from the same sample are listed, as sequenced in a study of T cells in Graves' hyperthyroidism and ophthalmopathy. RNA transcripts provided the source from which TCR beta CDR3 regions were amplified. During a first-round RT-PCR of the TCR CDR3, the HTBI primer set was used. TCRdb reprocessed the multiplex PCR reads via MiXCR and lists one record per CDR3 protein. The sample lists about 690,000 distinct CDR3 sequences, roughly 17% occurring once. Sequenced material: blood. These receptors originate from a man aged 50-60 years with Graves' hyperthyroidism.

This clonotype was detected only a few times. This chain joins TRBV6-2 or TRBV6-3 and TRBJ2-2; D is unclear. V was clipped by 6 bases and J by 3 bases, with 8 bases between them. This CDR3 comprises 13 residues. Germline lookup yields CDR1 MNHEY and CDR2 SVGEGT. CDR3 amino acids: CASRGHYTGELFF. The CDR3 region has the DNA TGTGCCAGCAGGGGCCATTACACCGGGGAGCTGTTTTTT.

Regarding this clonotype: This may be a read error, as it is one base from a much larger clone. This chain links TRBV11-2 with TRBJ2-1, with TRBD1 matching 7 bases. This CDR3 is built from 15 residues. Looked up from germline, CDR1 is SGHAT and CDR2 is FQNNGV. The CDR3 nucleotides read TGTGCCAGCAGCTTAGAAGGGGGCGAGTACAATGGGCAGTTCTTC. This gives the protein CASSLEGGEYNGQFF.

In its sample, this clonotype was seen a few times. The genes are TRBV6-1 and TRBJ2-1; D could derive from TRBD1 or TRBD2 (5 bases each). The germline V gene encodes CDR1 MNHNS and CDR2 SASEGT. The CDR3 sequence is 13 residues long. Trimming shortened V by 7 bases and J by 9 bases, and 16 bases separated the two germline ends. The CDR3 reads CASTAFQGAEQFF. The CDR3 region has the DNA TGTGCCAGCACTGCCTTCCAGGGAGCTGAGCAGTTCTTC.

The chain recombines TRBV12-3 or TRBV12-4 with TRBJ1-3; 8 nucleotides align to TRBD1. CDR3 length equals 17 residues. V gave up 7 bases and J gave up 3 bases; unmatched junction bases: 14. As DNA, the CDR3 is TGTGCCAGCACCGACAGGGGTTCGGAGTTAATTGGAAACACCATATATTTT. As protein: CASTDRGSELIGNTIYF.

In regard to this clonotype: A clone one base away is much larger, so this may be a read error. CDR3 in amino acids: CATRGARGYTF. The CDR3 coding sequence is TGTGCCACCAGGGGAGCGAGGGGCTACACCTTC. J is TRBJ1-2 and V is TRBV27; maybe TRBD1 (6 bases). The CDR3 spans 11 residues. The germline V and J ends were trimmed by 10 bases and 8 bases, with 14 bases remaining between them. The germline gives CDR1 MNHEY, CDR2 SMNVEV (reference sequence).

The chain joins TRBV5-1 to TRBJ1-2; D remains unclear. Looked up from germline, CDR1 is SGHRS and CDR2 is YFSETQ. The CDR3 is 14 amino acids. The V end lost 6 bases, the J end lost 2 bases, and 14 bases lay between the germline ends. CDR3 DNA: TGCGCCAGCACCTCGGGTCTTTTAAACTATGGCTACACCTTC. Amino acid sequence: CASTSGLLNYGYTF.

In this sample, this clonotype turned up a few times. This rearrangement joins TRBV4-1 to TRBJ2-1, with 11 bases lining up with TRBD2. Germline loops: CDR1 MGHRA, CDR2 YSYEKL. The CDR3 has 16 residues. V gave up 3 bases and J gave up 7 bases; unmatched junction bases: 8. The CDR3 coding sequence is TGCGCCAGCAGCCATATACTAGCGGGAGAAGGAAATGAGCAGTTCTTC. Encoded protein: CASSHILAGEGNEQFF.

The sample holds a few counts of this clonotype. V usage is TRBV30 and J usage is TRBJ2-7; D uncertain. The ends were cut back, 0 bases at V and 3 bases at J, with 9 bases in the middle. Germline CDR1 GTSNPN, CDR2 SVGIG (reference sequence). The CDR3 has 13 amino acids. Here the CDR3 reads CAWSVLHNYEQYF. DNA for the CDR3: TGTGCCTGGAGTGTACTACATAACTACGAGCAGTACTTC.

At least ten counts were recorded for this clonotype. This chain joins TRBV2 and TRBJ1-2; no clear D. CDR1 and CDR2 (germline): SNHLY, FYNNEI. The CDR3 totals 13 residues. V lost 1 base to trimming and J lost 4 bases, with 7 bases between them. The CDR3 nucleotides are TGTGCCAGCAGTGAAGGTCGGATCTATGGCTACACCTTC. Amino acids: CASSEGRIYGYTF.

This clonotype was detected many times. This chain uses TRBV5-1 with TRBJ2-7, with D perhaps TRBD1 or TRBD2 (5 bases each). CDR1 SGHRS and CDR2 YFSETQ come from the germline V gene. The CDR3 contains 14 residues. Deletions cut 4 bases from V and 3 bases from J, with 14 bases between. The CDR3 is CASSTSGGGYEQYF. In DNA form, the CDR3 reads TGCGCCAGCAGCACTTCAGGTGGGGGCTACGAGCAGTACTTC.

In this sample, this clonotype turned up many times. The chain combines TRBV27 with TRBJ2-1; D unclear. The CDR3 contains 14 residues. Per the germline V gene, CDR1 is MNHEY and CDR2 is SMNVEV (reference sequence). The V end was cut by 7 bases, the J end by 7 bases, with 17 bases between. The CDR3 sequence: CASTQISGSNEQFF. CDR3 coding DNA: TGTGCCAGCACACAAATCTCGGGTTCGAATGAGCAGTTCTTC.

The V and J genes are TRBV20-1 and TRBJ2-3, with 7 bases matching TRBD1. The CDR3 consists of 15 residues. J lost 0 bases, V lost 3 bases, and 6 bases had no gene match. Germline loops: CDR1 DFQATT, CDR2 SNEGSKA (reference sequence). CDR3 protein: CSARGQLGSTDTQYF. The CDR3 region has the DNA TGCAGTGCTAGGGGACAGCTAGGCAGCACAGATACGCAGTATTTT.

This chain connects TRBV6-1 to TRBJ1-5, with TRBD1 matching 9 bases. CDR3 size: 17 residues. Germline assignment: CDR1 MNHNS and CDR2 SASEGT. V shed 4 bases, J shed 0 bases, and the junction held 7 bases outside the gene matches. The CDR3 region has the DNA TGTGCCAGCAGTGCGGGACAGGGCCTACCTAGCAATCAGCCCCAGCATTTT. Its protein is CASSAGQGLPSNQPQHF.

This clonotype was seen many times. J is TRBJ1-6 and V is TRBV2, with 8 bases that match TRBD1. CDR1 and CDR2 from the germline V gene are SNHLY and FYNNEI. Trimming removed 4 bases from V and 0 bases from J; junction bases left unmatched: 8. The CDR3 extends over 18 amino acids. The CDR3 loop is CASSGSGQVRSYNSPLHF. Written as DNA, the CDR3 is TGTGCCAGCAGTGGTTCGGGACAGGTTCGCTCCTATAATTCACCCCTCCACTTT.

This clonotype has more than one count but fewer than ten. The chain combines TRBV7-3 with TRBJ2-5; possibly TRBD2 for D (5 bases). Germline V gene data show CDR1 as SGHTA and CDR2 as FQGTGA. This CDR3 spans 14 amino acids. Trimming left V 2 bases short and J 4 bases short, with 11 bases between. The CDR3 region is CASSLLGRGETQYF. The CDR3, as DNA: TGTGCCAGCAGCTTATTGGGGAGAGGAGAGACCCAGTACTTC.

This clonotype has at least ten counts. J is TRBJ2-3 and V is TRBV29-1; the D gene is possibly TRBD1 (5 bases). There are 13 residues in the CDR3. CDR1 and CDR2 from the germline V gene are SQVTM and ANQGSEA. Trimming shortened V by 2 bases and J by 6 bases, and 12 bases separated the two germline ends. CDR3 residues: CSVELGAGDTQYF. In nucleotides, the CDR3 is TGCAGCGTTGAATTAGGGGCAGGGGATACGCAGTATTTT.

This clonotype was recorded at least ten times. The V call is TRBV2, the J call TRBJ2-2, with 9 bases lining up with TRBD2. Germline loops: CDR1 SNHLY, CDR2 FYNNEI. The length of the CDR3 is 15 residues. The J segment lost 1 base and the V segment lost 4 bases, leaving 1 base of the junction unmatched. The CDR3 DNA reads as TGTGCCAGCAGTGGGACTAGCGTGAACACCGGGGAGCTGTTTTTT. This translates into CASSGTSVNTGELFF.

The chain employs TRBV27 and TRBJ2-2; TRBD2 is a possible D gene (7 bases). Germline assignment: CDR1 MNHEY and CDR2 SMNVEV (reference sequence). Trimming removed 2 bases at V and 6 bases at J, with 13 bases between. The CDR3 is 15 amino acids. The CDR3 DNA reads TGTGCCAGCAGTTTAGGGGGGGCGCGAGCCGGGGAGCTGTTTTTT. This codes for CASSLGGARAGELFF.

The chain joins TRBV3-1 to TRBJ1-4, with D uncertain. From germline, CDR1 is LGHDT and CDR2 YNNKEL (reference sequence). The germline V and J ends were trimmed by 3 bases and 9 bases, with 14 bases remaining between them. The CDR3 sequence is 14 residues long. In DNA form, the CDR3 reads TGTGCCAGCAGCCAGGACCCTAGTGGGCAAAAACTGTTTTTT. Translated: CASSQDPSGQKLFF.